This record looks at one T cell receptor (beta chain) sequence and its context. The data stem from a study of shared clonotypes between healthy human individuals. Clones were sequenced by immunoSEQ multiplex PCR, and TCRdb holds only the in-frame ones, with some missing. The sample lists millions of clones; 90% to 95% were seen once. The CDR3 sequence is 16 residues long. Germline loops: CDR1 SGHNT, CDR2 YYREEE (reference sequence). Trimming shortened V by 0 bases and J by 2 bases, and 12 bases separated the two germline ends. The specimen was naive CD4+ T cells from PBMCs. This sample's subset: CD45RA+ positively selected. The rearrangement uses TRBV5-4 and TRBJ2-1; perhaps TRBD2 as D (6 bases). This clonotype was obtained from a man aged 18 to 30 in good health. Some clones in this sample may be carry-over from other donors' samples. CDR3 bases: TGTGCCAGCAGCTTGGGGGGAGGACAACCCTACAATGAGCAGTTCTTC. This translates into CASSLGGGQPYNEQFF. Using reference TRBV5-4 and TRBJ2-1 for the parts outside the CDR3, the full variable domain is ETGVTQSPTHLIKTRGQQVTLRCSSQSGHNTVSWYQQALGQGPQFIFQYYREEENGRGNFPPRFSGLQFPNYSSELNVNALELDDSALYLCASSLGGGQPYNEQFFGPGTRLTVL.